This is a list of T cell receptor beta chains from one sample in a study of identical twins. In TCRdb, the 5' RACE reads were re-called with MiXCR into one record per CDR3 protein. The data show some 660,000 distinct CDR3 sequences, approximately 9% seen once. This sample also belongs to another study, concerning yellow fever vaccine responses in identical twins.

The sample taken for sequencing was PBMCs. These receptors came from a young woman in good health. Both conserved end residues are part of each CDR3. A D gene is named only where the DNA matches it firmly. Size values are once, few and many counts, or a class for expanded clones, and some rows have none.

clone size: few; J gene: TRBJ1-5; D gene: -; CDR3 length: 14; V gene: TRBV10-3; CDR3 DNA: TGTGCCATCAGTGAGTCAGGGGGGGAACAGCCCCAGCATTTT; CDR3 protein: CAISESGGEQPQHF
clone size: few; J gene: TRBJ2-3; D gene: -; CDR3 length: 14; V gene: TRBV20-1; CDR3 DNA: TGCAGTGCTAGCCCCCCGGAGGGCCTGGTGACGCAGTATTTT; CDR3 protein: CSASPPEGLVTQYF
clone size: few; J gene: TRBJ2-7; D gene: -; CDR3 length: 13; V gene: TRBV29-1; CDR3 DNA: TGCAGCGTTGAATGGGGCAGGGAGATTCAGCAGTACTTC; CDR3 protein: CSVEWGREIQQYF
clone size: few; J gene: TRBJ2-2; D gene: -; CDR3 length: 13; V gene: TRBV20-1; CDR3 DNA: TGCAGTGCTAGAAGCTCCTACACCGGGGAGCTGTTTTTT; CDR3 protein: CSARSSYTGELFF
clone size: -; J gene: TRBJ2-7; D gene: TRBD2; CDR3 length: 16; V gene: TRBV20-1; CDR3 DNA: TGCAGTGCTAGAGATCCTGGACTAGCGGGAGGGCTCGAGCAGTACTTC; CDR3 protein: CSARDPGLAGGLEQYF
clone size: many; J gene: TRBJ1-1; D gene: -; CDR3 length: 13; V gene: TRBV6-2/TRBV6-3; CDR3 DNA: TGTGCCAGCAGTCGGGGGGCAGGGGCTGAAGCTTTCTTT; CDR3 protein: CASSRGAGAEAFF
clone size: -; J gene: TRBJ2-3; D gene: -; CDR3 length: 15; V gene: TRBV7-9; CDR3 DNA: TGTGCCAGCAGCATACGACGGGGGGCCGCAGATACGCAGTATTTT; CDR3 protein: CASSIRRGAADTQYF
clone size: few; J gene: TRBJ2-3; D gene: TRBD2; CDR3 length: 17; V gene: TRBV11-3; CDR3 DNA: TGTGCCAGCAGCGCCCGGACTAGCGGAGTAGGGGCAGATACGCAGTATTTT; CDR3 protein: CASSARTSGVGADTQYF
clone size: -; J gene: TRBJ2-7; D gene: TRBD2; CDR3 length: 16; V gene: TRBV4-3; CDR3 DNA: TGCGCCAGCAGCCAAGACCTAGCGGGAGAGATCCACGAGCAGTACTTC; CDR3 protein: CASSQDLAGEIHEQYF
clone size: few; J gene: TRBJ2-1; D gene: -; CDR3 length: 16; V gene: TRBV5-6; CDR3 DNA: TGTGCCAGCAGCCCGGGGACAAAGTATAATTACAATGAGCAGTTCTTC; CDR3 protein: CASSPGTKYNYNEQFF
clone size: few; J gene: TRBJ2-7; D gene: -; CDR3 length: 13; V gene: TRBV20-1; CDR3 DNA: TGCAGTGCTAGCTTAAGCAGGATAGGCGAGCAGTACTTC; CDR3 protein: CSASLSRIGEQYF
clone size: -; J gene: TRBJ1-4; D gene: -; CDR3 length: 14; V gene: TRBV20-1; CDR3 DNA: TGCAGTGCTAGAGATAGAGGGGGAGATTGGAAACTGTTTTTT; CDR3 protein: CSARDRGGDWKLFF
clone size: few; J gene: TRBJ1-6; D gene: -; CDR3 length: 15; V gene: TRBV6-1; CDR3 DNA: TGTGCCAGCAGTCGGACGGACAGCTGGAATTCACCCCTCCACTTT; CDR3 protein: CASSRTDSWNSPLHF